The T cell receptor beta chain under discussion was sequenced for a study of blood T cell repertoires in COVID-19. This CDR3 has 13 amino acids. With 3 bases removed from V and 4 bases from J, the gap between germline ends came to 9 bases. Germline CDR1 SGHDN, CDR2 FVKESK. Authors' processing steps: Scientists estimated how many nucleated cells there were by amplifying reference gene primers. The repertoire was sequenced with immunoSEQ multiplex PCR; TCRdb's copy has only in-frame clones and lacks some. That table gives V, J and clone size, and the DNA gave D and trimming. The table has about 270,000 clones, about 90% seen once; the top ten hold about 12%.

The receptor's source is a woman in her 30s with COVID-19, enrolled during active disease. What was sequenced was peripheral blood. The chain couples TRBV14 to TRBJ1-1, with D hard to call. CDR3 sequence: CASSHGLGTEAFF. CDR3 DNA: TGTGCCAGCAGCCACGGACTGGGCACTGAAGCTTTCTTT.